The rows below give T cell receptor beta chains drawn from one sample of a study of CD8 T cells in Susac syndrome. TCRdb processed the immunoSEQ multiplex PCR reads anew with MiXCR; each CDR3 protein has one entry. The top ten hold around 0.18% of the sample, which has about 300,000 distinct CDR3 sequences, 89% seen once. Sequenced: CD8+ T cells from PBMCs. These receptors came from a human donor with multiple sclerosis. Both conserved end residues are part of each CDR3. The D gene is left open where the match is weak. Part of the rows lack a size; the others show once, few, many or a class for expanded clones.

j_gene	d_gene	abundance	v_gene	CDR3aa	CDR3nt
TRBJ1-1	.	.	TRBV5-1	CASSLVVGNTEAFF	TGCGCCAGCAGCTTGGTGGTGGGTAACACTGAAGCTTTCTTT
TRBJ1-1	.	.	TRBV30	CAWSKEPYQNTEAFF	TGTGCCTGGAGTAAAGAACCATACCAGAACACTGAAGCTTTCTTT
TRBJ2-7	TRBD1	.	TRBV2	CASPARTGGNYEQYF	TGTGCCAGCCCAGCCAGGACAGGGGGAAACTACGAGCAGTACTTC
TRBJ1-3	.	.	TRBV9	CASSTAAGGNTIYF	TGTGCCAGCAGCACGGCAGCGGGTGGAAACACCATATATTTT
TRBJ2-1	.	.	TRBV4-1	CASSQGPTIRGDNEQFF	TGCGCCAGCAGCCAGGGACCTACTATTAGGGGGGACAATGAGCAGTTCTTC
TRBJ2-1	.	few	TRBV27	CASSLDRYNEQFF	TGTGCCAGTAGCCTCGACAGATACAATGAGCAGTTCTTC
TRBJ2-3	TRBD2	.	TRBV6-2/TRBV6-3	CASTKKIRAGAVTDTQYF	TGTGCCAGCACGAAAAAGATCAGAGCGGGGGCGGTCACAGATACGCAGTATTTT
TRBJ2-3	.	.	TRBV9	CASSVARSATDTQYF	TGTGCCAGCAGCGTAGCTCGTAGTGCAACAGATACGCAGTATTTT
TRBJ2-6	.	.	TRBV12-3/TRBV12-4	CASSLGVAGIGLSGANVLTF	TGTGCCAGCAGTTTAGGGGTCGCAGGAATAGGGCTCTCTGGGGCCAACGTCCTGACTTTC
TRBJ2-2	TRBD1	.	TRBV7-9	CAKTDRGQNTGELFF	TGTGCCAAGACCGACAGGGGACAGAACACCGGGGAGCTGTTTTTT
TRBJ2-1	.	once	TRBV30	CAWSDTGTYNEQFF	TGTGCCTGGAGTGATACGGGGACCTACAATGAGCAGTTCTTC
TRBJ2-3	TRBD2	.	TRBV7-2	CASSQEAGGLPDTQYF	TGTGCCAGCAGCCAGGAGGCGGGGGGCCTCCCAGATACGCAGTATTTT
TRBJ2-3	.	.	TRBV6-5	CASSWGSGVDCNTQYF	TGTGCCAGCAGTTGGGGAAGTGGAGTGGATTGTAATACGCAGTATTTT
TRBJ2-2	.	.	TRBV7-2	CASSLVGIAGELFF	TGTGCCAGCAGCTTAGTAGGGATAGCCGGGGAGCTGTTTTTT
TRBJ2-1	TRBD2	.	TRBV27	CASSPHRLAGDEQFF	TGTGCCAGCAGTCCACACCGACTAGCGGGAGACGAGCAGTTCTTC
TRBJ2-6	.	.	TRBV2	CASKSGSSGANVLTF	TGTGCCAGCAAGTCAGGAAGCTCTGGGGCCAACGTCCTGACTTTC
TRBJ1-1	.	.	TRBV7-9	CASSLGFRTVNTEAFF	TGTGCCAGCAGCTTAGGGTTTAGGACGGTGAACACTGAAGCTTTCTTT
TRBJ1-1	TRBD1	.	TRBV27	CASSSRTGWGTEAFF	TGTGCCAGCAGTTCACGGACAGGGTGGGGCACTGAAGCTTTCTTT
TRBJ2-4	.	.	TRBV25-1	CASMIRAGGKNIQYF	TGTGCCAGCATGATAAGGGCCGGGGGCAAAAACATTCAGTACTTC
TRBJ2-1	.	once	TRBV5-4	CASSFRGGDEQFF	TGTGCCAGCAGCTTCCGGGGCGGGGATGAGCAGTTCTTC
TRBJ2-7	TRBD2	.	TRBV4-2	CASSQDRTSGTYEQYF	TGTGCCAGCAGCCAAGATAGGACTAGCGGAACCTACGAGCAGTACTTC
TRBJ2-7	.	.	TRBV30	CAWSVNAAYEQYF	TGTGCCTGGAGTGTCAACGCGGCCTACGAGCAGTACTTC
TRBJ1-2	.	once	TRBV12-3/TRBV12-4	CASSLEQGGGYTF	TGTGCCAGCAGTTTAGAACAGGGAGGCGGCTACACCTTC
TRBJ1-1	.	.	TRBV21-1	CASSKLGNLQRGIGTEAFF	TGTGCCAGCAGCAAATTAGGGAACCTACAACGGGGAATCGGCACTGAAGCTTTCTTT
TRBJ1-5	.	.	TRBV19	CASRAGHQPQHF	TGTGCCAGTCGGGCAGGTCATCAGCCCCAGCATTTT
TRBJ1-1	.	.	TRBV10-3	CAISEAANTEAFF	TGTGCCATCAGTGAGGCAGCGAACACTGAAGCTTTCTTT
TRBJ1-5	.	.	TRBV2	CASTRSSGSSTQPQHF	TGTGCCAGCACCCGATCTTCGGGTAGTTCAACCCAGCCCCAGCATTTT
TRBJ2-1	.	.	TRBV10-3	CAAGGGGTEWNEQFF	TGTGCCGCTGGAGGAGGGGGGACTGAGTGGAATGAGCAGTTCTTC
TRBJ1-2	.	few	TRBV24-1	CATSDSAGTEMYTF	TGTGCCACCAGTGATTCAGCCGGGACGGAGATGTACACCTTC
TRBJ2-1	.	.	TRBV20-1	CSARLRNYNEQFF	TGCAGTGCTAGATTACGGAATTACAATGAGCAGTTCTTC
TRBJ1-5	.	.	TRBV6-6	CASSYWPGDHQPQHF	TGTGCCAGCAGTTATTGGCCGGGAGACCATCAGCCCCAGCATTTT
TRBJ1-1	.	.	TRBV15	CATSGGQSTLFHTEAFF	TGTGCCACCAGCGGTGGACAGTCGACCTTATTCCACACTGAAGCTTTCTTT
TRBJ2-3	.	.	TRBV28	CATLNRDTQYF	TGTGCCACCTTGAATCGGGATACGCAGTATTTT
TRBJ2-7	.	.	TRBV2	CASRGGAYEQYF	TGTGCCAGCAGGGGGGGCGCCTACGAGCAGTACTTC
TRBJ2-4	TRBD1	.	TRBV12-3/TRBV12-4	CASSSRGPKNIQYF	TGTGCCAGCAGTTCTAGGGGGCCCAAAAACATTCAGTACTTC
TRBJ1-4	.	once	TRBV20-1	CSARGGRREKLFF	TGCAGTGCTAGAGGAGGAAGGAGAGAAAAACTGTTTTTT
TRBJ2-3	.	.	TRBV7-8	CASSLVGGPVDTQYF	TGTGCCAGCAGCTTAGTGGGGGGGCCGGTGGATACGCAGTATTTT
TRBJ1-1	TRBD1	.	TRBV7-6	CASSSWTGLGTEAFF	TGTGCCAGCAGCTCTTGGACAGGGTTGGGCACTGAAGCTTTCTTT
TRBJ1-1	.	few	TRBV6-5	CASSSPTGLGTEAFF	TGTGCCAGCAGTTCCCCGACGGGATTGGGGACTGAAGCTTTCTTT
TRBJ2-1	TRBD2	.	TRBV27	CASSLSGIIYNEQFF	TGTGCCAGCAGTTTAAGCGGGATCATCTACAATGAGCAGTTCTTC
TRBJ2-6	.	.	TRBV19	CASSSGGSGANVLTF	TGTGCCAGTAGTTCCGGGGGCTCTGGGGCCAACGTCCTGACTTTC
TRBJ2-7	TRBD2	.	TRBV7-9	CASSFTSGGGPEQYF	TGTGCCAGCAGCTTTACTAGCGGGGGGGGTCCCGAGCAGTACTTC
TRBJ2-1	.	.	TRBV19	CASSIGAAVRGNEQFF	TGTGCCAGTAGTATAGGAGCGGCCGTTCGTGGCAATGAGCAGTTCTTC
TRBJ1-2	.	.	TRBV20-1	CSARDGPDSSDYTF	TGCAGTGCTAGAGATGGTCCGGACAGCTCCGACTACACCTTC
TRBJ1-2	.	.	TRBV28	CASSFQGGDYGYTF	TGTGCCAGCAGTTTTCAGGGAGGGGACTATGGCTACACCTTC